This TCR beta chain comes out of a study of T cell repertoires in cytomegalovirus infection. Overall study context: Both recently identified HLA-C-restricted and well-studied HLA-B-restricted CMV epitopes were used in the study. The public TCR beta signatures pointed to both CMV infection and matching HLA type.

TCRdb reprocessed the reads with MiXCR, giving one entry per CDR3 protein. Among 750,000 to 900,000 distinct CDR3 sequences listed, roughly 29% were seen once. Trimming removed 1 base at V and 6 bases at J, with 20 bases between. This CDR3 comprises 17 residues. From germline, CDR1 is LGHNA and CDR2 YSLEER. This clonotype was seen only a few times. No antigen is known for it. The J gene is TRBJ2-3, the V gene TRBV4-3; D remains ambiguous. The sequence came from a human donor in good health (CMV status not recorded). Some clones in this sample may be carry-over from other donors' samples. The sample consisted of cultured CD8+ T cells from PBMCs, taken from culture after CMV antigen stimulation. The DNA of the CDR3 is TGCGCCAGCAGCCAAGGGTACCTCGGGTCTCATCTGGATACGCAGTATTTT. Its protein is CASSQGYLGSHLDTQYF.